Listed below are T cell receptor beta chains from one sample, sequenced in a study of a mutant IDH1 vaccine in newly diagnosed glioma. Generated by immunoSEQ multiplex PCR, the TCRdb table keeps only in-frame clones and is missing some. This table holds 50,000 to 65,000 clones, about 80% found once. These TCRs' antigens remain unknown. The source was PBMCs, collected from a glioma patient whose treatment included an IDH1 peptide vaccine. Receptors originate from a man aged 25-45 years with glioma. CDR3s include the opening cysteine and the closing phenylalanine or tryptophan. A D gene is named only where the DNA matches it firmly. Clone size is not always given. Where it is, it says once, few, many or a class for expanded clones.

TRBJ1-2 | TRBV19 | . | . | TGTGCCAGTATCAGGGGAGCAGGGAGGGACGATGGCTACACCTTC | CASIRGAGRDDGYTF
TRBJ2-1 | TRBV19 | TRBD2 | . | TGTGCCAGTAGTACCGGACTAGCGGGGGCGATAAACAATGAGCAGTTCTTC | CASSTGLAGAINNEQFF
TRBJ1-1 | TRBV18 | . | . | TGTGCCAGCTCAGGGACAAAGAGAGCTTTCTTT | CASSGTKRAFF
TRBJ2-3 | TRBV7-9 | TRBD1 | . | TGTGCCAGCAGCTCGACCCAGGGGGCTCGTATAGATACGCAGTATTTT | CASSSTQGARIDTQYF
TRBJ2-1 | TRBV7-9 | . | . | TGTGCCAGCAGCCCCTTCGAACGACCTGGGGAGCAGTTCTTC | CASSPFERPGEQFF
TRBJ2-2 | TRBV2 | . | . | TGTGCCAGCAGTGTTAGAGGGTACACCGGGGAGCTGTTTTTT | CASSVRGYTGELFF
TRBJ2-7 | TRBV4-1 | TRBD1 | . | TGCGCCAGCAGCCAACAAACAGGGGTCCCCTCCTACGAGCAGTACTTC | CASSQQTGVPSYEQYF
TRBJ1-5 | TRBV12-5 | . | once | TGTGCTAGTGGTTTGGAGCCAATGGCCCTCATCGATTATAGCAATCAGCCCCAGCATTTT | CASGLEPMALIDYSNQPQHF
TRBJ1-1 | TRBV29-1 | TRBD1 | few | TGCAGCGTGGGGGGACAGGGTACGAACACTGAAGCTTTCTTT | CSVGGQGTNTEAFF
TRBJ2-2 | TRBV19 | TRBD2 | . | TGTGCCAGTAGTATGGCCGTTATAATAATGCGGGGGGCCGGGGAGCTGTTTTTT | CASSMAVIIMRGAGELFF
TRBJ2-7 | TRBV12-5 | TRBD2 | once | TGTGCTAGTGGTTTGGTCACTCAGGGCGGGGGACCGTACGAGCAGTACTTC | CASGLVTQGGGPYEQYF
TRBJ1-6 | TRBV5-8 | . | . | TGTGCCAGCAGCTTGGGACGGACAGCTTATTATAATTCACCCCTCCACTTT | CASSLGRTAYYNSPLHF
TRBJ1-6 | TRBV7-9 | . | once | TGTGCCAGCAGCCACGACTGGGGTAGCTCCTATAATTCACCCCTCCACTTT | CASSHDWGSSYNSPLHF
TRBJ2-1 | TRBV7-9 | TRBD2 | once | TGTGCCAGCAGCTCACTAGCGGGGGGGCTCGGTGAGCAGTTCTTC | CASSSLAGGLGEQFF
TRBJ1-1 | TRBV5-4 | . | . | TGTGCCAGCAGCCGGATAACGGTCAACACTGAAGCTTTCTTT | CASSRITVNTEAFF
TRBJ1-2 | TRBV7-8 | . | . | TGTGCCAGCAGCTCCGATGGGGGGAGGGTGTATGGCTACACCTTC | CASSSDGGRVYGYTF
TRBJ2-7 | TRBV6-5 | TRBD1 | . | TGTGCCAGCAGTTTGACCGGGACAGGGGGGCCCTACGAGCAGTACTTC | CASSLTGTGGPYEQYF